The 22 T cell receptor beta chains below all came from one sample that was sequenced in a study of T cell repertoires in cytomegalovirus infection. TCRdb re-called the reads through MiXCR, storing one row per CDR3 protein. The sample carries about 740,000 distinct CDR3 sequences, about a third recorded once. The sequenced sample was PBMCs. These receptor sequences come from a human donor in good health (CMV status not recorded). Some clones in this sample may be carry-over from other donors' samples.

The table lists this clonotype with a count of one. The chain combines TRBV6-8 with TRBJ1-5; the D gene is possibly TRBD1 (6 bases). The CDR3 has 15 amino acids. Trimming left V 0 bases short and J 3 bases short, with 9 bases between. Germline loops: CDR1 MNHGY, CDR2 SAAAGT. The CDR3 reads CASSYSSGVNQPQHF. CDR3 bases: TGTGCCAGCAGTTACTCGTCAGGGGTCAATCAGCCCCAGCATTTT.

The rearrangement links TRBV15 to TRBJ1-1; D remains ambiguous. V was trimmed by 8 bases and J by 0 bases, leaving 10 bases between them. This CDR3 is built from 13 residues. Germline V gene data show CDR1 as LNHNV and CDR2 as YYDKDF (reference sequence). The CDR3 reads CATGRTLNTEAFF. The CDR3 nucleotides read TGTGCCACCGGGCGGACCTTGAACACTGAAGCTTTCTTT. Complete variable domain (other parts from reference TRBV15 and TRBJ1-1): DAMVIQNPRYQVTQFGKPVTLSCSQTLNHNVMYWYQQKSSQAPKLLFHYYDKDFNNEADTPDNFQSRRPNTSFCFLDIRSPGLGDTAMYLCATGRTLNTEAFFGQGTRLTVV.

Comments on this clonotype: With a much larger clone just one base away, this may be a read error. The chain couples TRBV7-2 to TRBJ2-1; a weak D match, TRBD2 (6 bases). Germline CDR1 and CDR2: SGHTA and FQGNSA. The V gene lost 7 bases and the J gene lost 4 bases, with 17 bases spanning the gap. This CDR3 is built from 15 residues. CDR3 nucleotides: TGTGCCAGCATCCTTGCACGGGACTTTTACAATGAGCAGTTCTTC. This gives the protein CASILARDFYNEQFF.

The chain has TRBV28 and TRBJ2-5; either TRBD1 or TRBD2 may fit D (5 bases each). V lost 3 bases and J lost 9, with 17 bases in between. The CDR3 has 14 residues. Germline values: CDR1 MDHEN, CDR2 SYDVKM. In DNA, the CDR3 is TGTGCCAGCAGTTTCAGTGGGGGAGAGAGACCCCAGTACTTC. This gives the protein CASSFSGGERPQYF. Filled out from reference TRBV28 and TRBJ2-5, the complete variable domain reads DVKVTQSSRYLVKRTGEKVFLECVQDMDHENMFWYRQDPGLGLRLIYFSYDVKMKEKGDIPEGYSVSREKKERFSLILESASTNQTSMYLCASSFSGGERPQYFGPGTRLLVL.

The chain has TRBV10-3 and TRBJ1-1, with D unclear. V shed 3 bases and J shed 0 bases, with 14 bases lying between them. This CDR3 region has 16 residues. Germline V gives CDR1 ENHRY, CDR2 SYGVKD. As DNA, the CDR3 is TGTGCCATCAGTGACTTTAACAGAGAGATGAACACTGAAGCTTTCTTT. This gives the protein CAISDFNREMNTEAFF.

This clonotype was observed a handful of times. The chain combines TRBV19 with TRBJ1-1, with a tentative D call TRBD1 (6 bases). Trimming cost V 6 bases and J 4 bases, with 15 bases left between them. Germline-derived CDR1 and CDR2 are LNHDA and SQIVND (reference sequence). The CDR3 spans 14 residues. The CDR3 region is CASRTGHFITEAFF. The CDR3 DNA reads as TGTGCCAGTAGAACGGGACACTTTATCACTGAAGCTTTCTTT.

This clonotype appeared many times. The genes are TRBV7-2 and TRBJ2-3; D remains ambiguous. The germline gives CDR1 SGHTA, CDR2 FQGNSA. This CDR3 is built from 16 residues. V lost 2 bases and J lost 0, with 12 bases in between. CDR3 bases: TGTGCCAGCAGCTTAAATGGCGGATCTAGCACAGATACGCAGTATTTT. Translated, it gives CASSLNGGSSTDTQYF.

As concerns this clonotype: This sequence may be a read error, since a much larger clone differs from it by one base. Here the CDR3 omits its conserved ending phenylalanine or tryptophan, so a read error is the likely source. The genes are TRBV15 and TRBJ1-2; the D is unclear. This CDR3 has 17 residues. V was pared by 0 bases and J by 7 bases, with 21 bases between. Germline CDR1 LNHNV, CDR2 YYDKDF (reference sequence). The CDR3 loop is CATSRDKARAEMGGYTL. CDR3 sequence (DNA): TGTGCCACCAGCAGAGATAAGGCGAGGGCCGAGATGGGTGGCTACACCTTA.

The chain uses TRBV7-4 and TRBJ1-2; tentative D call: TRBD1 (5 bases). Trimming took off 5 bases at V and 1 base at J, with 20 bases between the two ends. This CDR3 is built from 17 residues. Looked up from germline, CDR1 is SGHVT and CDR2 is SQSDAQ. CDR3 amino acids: CASSVMFGTPLNYGYTF. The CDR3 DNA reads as TGTGCCAGCAGCGTGATGTTCGGGACGCCGCTTAACTATGGCTACACCTTC.

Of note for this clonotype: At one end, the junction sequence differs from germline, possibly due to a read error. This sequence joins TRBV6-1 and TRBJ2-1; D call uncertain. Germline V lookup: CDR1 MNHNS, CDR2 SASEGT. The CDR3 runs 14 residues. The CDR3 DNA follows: TGTGCCAGCAGTGAACTTGACTTCTACAAGGAGCAGTTCTTC. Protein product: CASSELDFYKEQFF.

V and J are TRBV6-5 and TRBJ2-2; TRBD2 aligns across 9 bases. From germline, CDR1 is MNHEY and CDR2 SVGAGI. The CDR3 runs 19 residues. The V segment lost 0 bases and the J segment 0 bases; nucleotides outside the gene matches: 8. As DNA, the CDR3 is TGTGCCAGCAGTTACTCGGGAGGCGGGGGGGCGCCGAACACCGGGGAGCTGTTTTTT. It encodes CASSYSGGGGAPNTGELFF.

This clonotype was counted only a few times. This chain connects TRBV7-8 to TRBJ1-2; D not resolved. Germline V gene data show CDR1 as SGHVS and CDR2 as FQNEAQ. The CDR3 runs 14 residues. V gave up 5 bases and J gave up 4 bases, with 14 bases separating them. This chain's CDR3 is CASSLQTWGYGYTF. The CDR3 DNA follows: TGTGCCAGCAGCCTCCAGACCTGGGGCTATGGCTACACCTTC. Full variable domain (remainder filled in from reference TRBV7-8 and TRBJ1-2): GAGVSQSPRYKVAKRGQDVALRCDPISGHVSLFWYQQALGQGPEFLTYFQNEAQLDKSGLPSDRFFAERPEGSVSTLKIQRTQQEDSAVYLCASSLQTWGYGYTFGSGTRLTVV.

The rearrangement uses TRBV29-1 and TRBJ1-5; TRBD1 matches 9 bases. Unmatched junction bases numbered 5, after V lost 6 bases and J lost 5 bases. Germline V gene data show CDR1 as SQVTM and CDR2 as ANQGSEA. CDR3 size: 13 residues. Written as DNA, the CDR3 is TGCAGCGTCCGGACAGGGGACCATCAGCCCCAGCATTTT. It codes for CSVRTGDHQPQHF.

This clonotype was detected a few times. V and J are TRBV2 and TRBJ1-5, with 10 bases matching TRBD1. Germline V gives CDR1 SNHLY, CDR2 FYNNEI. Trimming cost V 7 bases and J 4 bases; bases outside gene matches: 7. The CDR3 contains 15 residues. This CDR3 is CASTAGGQGNQPQHF. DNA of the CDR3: TGTGCCAGCACTGCGGGGGGACAGGGGAATCAGCCCCAGCATTTT.

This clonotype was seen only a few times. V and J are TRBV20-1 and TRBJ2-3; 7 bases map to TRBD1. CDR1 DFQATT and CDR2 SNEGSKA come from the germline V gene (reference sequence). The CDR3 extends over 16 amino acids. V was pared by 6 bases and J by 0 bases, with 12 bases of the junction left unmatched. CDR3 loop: CSAQGTVPNSTDTQYF. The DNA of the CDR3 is TGCAGTGCCCAGGGGACAGTTCCCAATAGCACAGATACGCAGTATTTT.

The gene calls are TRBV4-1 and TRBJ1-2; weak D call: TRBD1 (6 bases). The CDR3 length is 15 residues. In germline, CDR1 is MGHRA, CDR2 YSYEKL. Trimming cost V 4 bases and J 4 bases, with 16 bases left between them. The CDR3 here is CASSPGQQNAYGYTF. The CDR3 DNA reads TGCGCCAGCAGCCCGGGACAACAAAACGCCTATGGCTACACCTTC.

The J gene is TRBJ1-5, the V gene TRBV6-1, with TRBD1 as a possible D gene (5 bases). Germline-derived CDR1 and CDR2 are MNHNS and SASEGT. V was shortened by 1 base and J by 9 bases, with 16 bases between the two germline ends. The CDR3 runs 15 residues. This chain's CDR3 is CASSEVTGGQWPQHF. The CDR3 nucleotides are TGTGCCAGCAGTGAAGTTACAGGCGGACAATGGCCCCAGCATTTT.

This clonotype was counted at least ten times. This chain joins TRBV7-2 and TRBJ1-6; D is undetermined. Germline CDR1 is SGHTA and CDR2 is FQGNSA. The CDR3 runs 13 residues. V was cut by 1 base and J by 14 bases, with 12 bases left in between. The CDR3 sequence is CASSLDGIRALHF. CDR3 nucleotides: TGTGCCAGCAGCTTAGATGGGATTAGGGCCCTCCACTTT.

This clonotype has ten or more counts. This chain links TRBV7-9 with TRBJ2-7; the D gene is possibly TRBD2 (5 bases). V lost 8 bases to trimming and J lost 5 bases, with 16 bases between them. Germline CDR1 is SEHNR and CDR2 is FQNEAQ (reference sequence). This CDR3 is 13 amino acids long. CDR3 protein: CASRLTLDHEQYF. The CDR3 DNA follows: TGTGCCAGCCGACTAACCCTGGACCACGAGCAGTACTTC.

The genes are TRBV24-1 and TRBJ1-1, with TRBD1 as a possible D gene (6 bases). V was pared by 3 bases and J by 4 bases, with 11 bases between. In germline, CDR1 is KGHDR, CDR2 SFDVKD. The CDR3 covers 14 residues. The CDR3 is CATSDAQGLTEAFF. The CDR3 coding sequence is TGTGCCACCAGTGATGCACAGGGACTCACTGAAGCTTTCTTT.

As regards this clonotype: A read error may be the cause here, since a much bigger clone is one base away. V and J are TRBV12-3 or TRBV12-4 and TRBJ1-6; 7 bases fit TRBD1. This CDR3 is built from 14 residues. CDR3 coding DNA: TGTGCCAGCAGTGCCGGGACAGTTAATTCACCCCTCCCCTTT. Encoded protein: CASSAGTVNSPLPF.

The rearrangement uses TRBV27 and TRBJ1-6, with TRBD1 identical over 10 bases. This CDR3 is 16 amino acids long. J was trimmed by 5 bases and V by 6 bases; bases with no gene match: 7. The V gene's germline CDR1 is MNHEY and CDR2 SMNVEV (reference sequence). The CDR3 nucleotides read TGTGCCAGCAGGGGGGACAGGGGACCTAATAATTCACCCCTCCACTTT. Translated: CASRGDRGPNNSPLHF.